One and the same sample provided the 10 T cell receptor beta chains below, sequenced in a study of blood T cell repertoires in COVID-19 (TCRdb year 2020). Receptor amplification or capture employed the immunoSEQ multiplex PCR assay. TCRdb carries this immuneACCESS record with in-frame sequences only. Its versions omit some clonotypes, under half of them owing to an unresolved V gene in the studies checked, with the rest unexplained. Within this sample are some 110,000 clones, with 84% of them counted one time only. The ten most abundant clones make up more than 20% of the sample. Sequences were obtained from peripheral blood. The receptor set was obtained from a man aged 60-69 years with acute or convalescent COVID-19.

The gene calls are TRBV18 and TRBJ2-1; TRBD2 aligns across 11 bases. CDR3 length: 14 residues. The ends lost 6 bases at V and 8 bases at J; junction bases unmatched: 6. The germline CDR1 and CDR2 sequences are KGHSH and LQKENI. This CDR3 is CASSPTSGSDEQFF. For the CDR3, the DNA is TGTGCCAGCTCGCCTACTAGCGGGAGTGATGAGCAGTTCTTC.

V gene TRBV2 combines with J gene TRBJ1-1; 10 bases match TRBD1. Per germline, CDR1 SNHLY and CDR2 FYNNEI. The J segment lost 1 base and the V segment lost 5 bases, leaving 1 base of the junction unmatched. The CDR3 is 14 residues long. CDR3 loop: CASSRTGGNTEAFF. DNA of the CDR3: TGTGCCAGCAGTCGGACAGGGGGGAACACTGAAGCTTTCTTT.

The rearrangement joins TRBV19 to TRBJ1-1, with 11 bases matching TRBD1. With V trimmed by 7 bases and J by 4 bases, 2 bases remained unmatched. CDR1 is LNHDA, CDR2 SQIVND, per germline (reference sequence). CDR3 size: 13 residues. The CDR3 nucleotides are TGTGCCAGTACCGGGACAGGGGGCACTGAAGCTTTCTTT. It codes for CASTGTGGTEAFF.

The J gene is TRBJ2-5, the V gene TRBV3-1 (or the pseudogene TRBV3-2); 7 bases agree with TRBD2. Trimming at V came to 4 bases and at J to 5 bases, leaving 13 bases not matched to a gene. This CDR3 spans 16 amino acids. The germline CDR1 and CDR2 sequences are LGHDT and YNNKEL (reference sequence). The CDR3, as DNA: TGTGCCAGCAGCCCTCCGGGTCTTTACGGGGGGGAGACCCAGTACTTC. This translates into CASSPPGLYGGETQYF.

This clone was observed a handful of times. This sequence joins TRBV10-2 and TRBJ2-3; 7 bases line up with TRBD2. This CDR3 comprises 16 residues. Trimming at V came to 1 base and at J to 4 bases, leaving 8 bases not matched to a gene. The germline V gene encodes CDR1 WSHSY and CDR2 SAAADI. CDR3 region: CASSEFGAGAADTQYF. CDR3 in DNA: TGCGCCAGCAGTGAGTTTGGGGCGGGAGCGGCAGATACGCAGTATTTT.

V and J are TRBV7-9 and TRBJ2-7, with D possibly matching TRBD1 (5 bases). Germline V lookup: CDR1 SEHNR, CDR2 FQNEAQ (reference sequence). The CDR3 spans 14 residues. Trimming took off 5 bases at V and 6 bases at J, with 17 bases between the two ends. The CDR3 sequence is CASSQIQGIGEQYV. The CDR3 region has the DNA TGTGCCAGCAGCCAAATCCAGGGTATCGGCGAGCAGTACGTC.

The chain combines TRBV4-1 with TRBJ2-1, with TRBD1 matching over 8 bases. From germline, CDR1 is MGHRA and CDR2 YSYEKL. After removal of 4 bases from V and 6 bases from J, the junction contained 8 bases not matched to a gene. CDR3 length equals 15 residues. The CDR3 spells CASSRRQGSVNEQFF. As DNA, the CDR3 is TGCGCCAGCAGCCGTAGACAGGGGTCTGTCAATGAGCAGTTCTTC.

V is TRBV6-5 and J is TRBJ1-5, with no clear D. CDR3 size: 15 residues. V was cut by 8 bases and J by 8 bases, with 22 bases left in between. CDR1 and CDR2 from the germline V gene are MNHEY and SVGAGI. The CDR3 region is CASAPTGRFVEPQHF. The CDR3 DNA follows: TGTGCCAGCGCTCCGACGGGGAGGTTTGTGGAGCCCCAGCATTTT.

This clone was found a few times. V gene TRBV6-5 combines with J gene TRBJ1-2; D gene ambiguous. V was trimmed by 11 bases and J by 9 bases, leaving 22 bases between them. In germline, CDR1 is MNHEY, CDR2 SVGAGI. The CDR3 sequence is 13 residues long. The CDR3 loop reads CASGDRAAGSYTF. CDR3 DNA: TGTGCCTCCGGGGATAGGGCGGCCGGTAGCTACACCTTC.

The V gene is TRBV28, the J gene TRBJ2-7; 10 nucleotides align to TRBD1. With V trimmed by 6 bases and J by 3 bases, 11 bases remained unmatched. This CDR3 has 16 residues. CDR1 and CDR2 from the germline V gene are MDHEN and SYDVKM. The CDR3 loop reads CASRRPTGGRVYEQYF. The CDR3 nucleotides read TGTGCCAGCAGGCGCCCGACAGGGGGCAGGGTCTACGAGCAGTACTTC.